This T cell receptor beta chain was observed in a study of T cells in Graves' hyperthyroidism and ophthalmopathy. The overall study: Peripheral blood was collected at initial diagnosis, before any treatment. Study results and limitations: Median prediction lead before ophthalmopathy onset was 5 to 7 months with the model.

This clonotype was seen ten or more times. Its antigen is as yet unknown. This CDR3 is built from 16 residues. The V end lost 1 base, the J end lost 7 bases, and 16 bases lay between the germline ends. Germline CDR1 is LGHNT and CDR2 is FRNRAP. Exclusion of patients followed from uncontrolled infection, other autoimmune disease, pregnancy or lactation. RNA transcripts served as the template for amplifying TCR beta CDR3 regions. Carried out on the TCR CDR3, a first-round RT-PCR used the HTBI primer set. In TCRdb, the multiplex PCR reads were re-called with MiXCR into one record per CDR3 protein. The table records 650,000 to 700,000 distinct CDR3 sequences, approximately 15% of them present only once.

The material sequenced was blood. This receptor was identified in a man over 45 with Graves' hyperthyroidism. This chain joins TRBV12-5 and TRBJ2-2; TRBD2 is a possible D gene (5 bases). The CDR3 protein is CASGLAWELAGGELFF. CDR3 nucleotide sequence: TGTGCTAGTGGTTTGGCCTGGGAGCTAGCTGGCGGGGAGCTGTTTTTT. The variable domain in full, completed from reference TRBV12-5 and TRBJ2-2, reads DARVTQTPRHKVTEMGQEVTMRCQPILGHNTVFWYRQTMMQGLELLAYFRNRAPLDDSGMPKDRFSAEMPDATLATLKIQPSEPRDSAVYFCASGLAWELAGGELFFGEGSRLTVL.